The 7 T cell receptor beta chains in this list originate from one sample, sequenced in a study of post-analysis software for immune sequencing data. Tagging with unique molecular identifiers was a feature of the TCR beta cDNA libraries. TCRdb passed the PCR reads through MiXCR, listing each CDR3 protein once. The data show hundreds of thousands of distinct CDR3 sequences, approximately 39% seen once. Findings and limits, study-wide: TRBV segments more frequent in patients than in controls numbered roughly 5 and included TRBV5-6, TRBV5-1 and TRBV20-1.

Antigen specificity for these receptors is unknown. Sequences were obtained from blood. The source is a girl aged 2-9 years with multiple sclerosis.

The chain employs TRBV11-2 and TRBJ2-5; D not certain. V gave up 5 bases and J gave up 4 bases, with 26 bases separating them. The CDR3 spans 18 residues. The germline V gene has CDR1 SGHAT and CDR2 FQNNGV. The CDR3 DNA follows: TGTGCCAGCAGCCCCTTGGCGAAACCGGCCGGCCCCAGAGAGACCCAGTACTTC. Its translation is CASSPLAKPAGPRETQYF.

The chain's CDR3 is CASRSGRPQPQHF. The CDR3 DNA follows: TGTGCCAGCAGGTCGGGACGGCCTCAGCCCCAGCATTTT. The V call is TRBV28, the J call TRBJ1-5; D might be TRBD1 (5 bases). The CDR3 extends over 13 amino acids. The germline V and J ends were trimmed by 6 bases and 6 bases, with 12 bases remaining between them. Germline V gives CDR1 MDHEN, CDR2 SYDVKM.

The gene calls are TRBV10-3 and TRBJ2-7; 8 bases agree with TRBD2. The germline CDR1 and CDR2 sequences are ENHRY and SYGVKD. The CDR3 has 12 amino acids. V lost 6 bases, J lost 3 bases, and 1 base stayed unmatched. This CDR3 is CAIRGTSYEQYF. The CDR3 coding sequence is TGTGCCATCAGGGGGACTAGCTACGAGCAGTACTTC.

In this sample, this clonotype turned up a few times. The rearrangement joins TRBV7-9 to TRBJ2-1; 8 bases line up with TRBD2. This CDR3 contains 14 residues. Germline-derived CDR1 and CDR2 are SEHNR and FQNEAQ (reference sequence). The V and J ends lost 5 bases and 9 bases, in that order; junction bases with no gene match: 9. The chain's CDR3 is CASSGRLALGEQFF. The CDR3 region has the DNA TGTGCCAGCAGCGGACGACTAGCGTTGGGTGAGCAGTTCTTC. Using reference TRBV7-9 and TRBJ2-1 for the parts outside the CDR3, the full variable domain is DTGVSQNPRHKITKRGQNVTFRCDPISEHNRLYWYRQTLGQGPEFLTYFQNEAQLEKSRLLSDRFSAERPKGSFSTLEIQRTEQGDSAMYLCASSGRLALGEQFFGPGTRLTVL.

The chain carries TRBV29-1 and TRBJ1-1, with TRBD1 matching over 7 bases. CDR1 and CDR2 (germline): SQVTM, ANQGSEA. The CDR3 length is 14 residues. The V and J ends lost 4 bases and 1 base, in that order; junction bases with no gene match: 6. Here the CDR3 DNA reads TGCAGCGTTGTAACCGGGACAGCGAACACTGAAGCTTTCTTT. Protein sequence: CSVVTGTANTEAFF.

The sample holds a few counts of this clonotype. This rearrangement joins TRBV20-1 to TRBJ2-7; D unresolved. V lost 2 bases, J lost 3 bases, and 14 bases lay in between. The CDR3 totals 14 residues. Looked up from germline, CDR1 is DFQATT and CDR2 is SNEGSKA (reference sequence). This CDR3 is CSARPVVSLYEQYF. CDR3 nucleotide sequence: TGCAGTGCTAGACCGGTCGTATCCCTCTACGAGCAGTACTTC.

The CDR3 bases are TGTGCCAGCAGCGACGGACGGGGAATGAACACTGAAGCTTTCTTT. As protein: CASSDGRGMNTEAFF. This chain joins TRBV3-1 and TRBJ1-1; D is uncertain. This CDR3 is built from 15 residues. Germline assignment: CDR1 LGHDT and CDR2 YNNKEL (reference sequence). Trimming removed 5 bases at V and 0 bases at J, with 13 bases between.